The next 32 T cell receptor beta chains were all read from a single sample in a study of cytomegalovirus exposure and HLA in healthy donors. The PCR made use of 60 Vbeta and 13 Jbeta primers. Data came from immunoSEQ multiplex PCR; TCRdb stores just in-frame clones and leaves some out. The sample yields fewer than 130,000 clones, 74% seen once. The sample was PBMCs. The origin of the receptors is a man in his fifties or sixties in good health and CMV-seropositive.

The V gene is TRBV5-1, the J gene TRBJ2-3; 10 bases match TRBD2. The CDR3 runs to 18 residues. Germline values: CDR1 SGHRS, CDR2 YFSETQ. J was trimmed by 6 bases and V by 2 bases; bases with no gene match: 15. In DNA form, the CDR3 reads TGCGCCAGCAGCTTCCCCCGAGCAGCGGGGGGGCCGGGGGATACGCAGTATTTT. Encoded protein: CASSFPRAAGGPGDTQYF.

The V call is TRBV9, the J call TRBJ1-1; tentatively, D is TRBD1 (6 bases). The germline gives CDR1 SGDLS, CDR2 YYNGEE. The CDR3 contains 15 residues. V was cut by 3 bases and J by 0 bases, with 12 bases left in between. CDR3 nucleotide sequence: TGTGCCAGCAGCGGGGGGGGCTCCATGAACACTGAAGCTTTCTTT. This gives the protein CASSGGGSMNTEAFF.

CDR3 sequence reads: CASITSGASTDTQYF. Here the CDR3 DNA reads TGTGCCAGCATCACAAGCGGGGCTAGCACAGATACGCAGTATTTT. The V and J genes are TRBV28 and TRBJ2-3, with TRBD2 matching over 7 bases. This CDR3 has 15 amino acids. Trimming at V came to 7 bases and at J to 0 bases, leaving 7 bases not matched to a gene. The V gene's germline CDR1 is MDHEN and CDR2 SYDVKM.

This clone was seen only a few times. This chain links TRBV7-3 with TRBJ2-7, with 11 positions matching TRBD2. The ends lost 6 bases at V and 2 bases at J; junction bases unmatched: 6. Germline V lookup: CDR1 SGHTA, CDR2 FQGTGA. This CDR3 comprises 15 residues. As DNA, the CDR3 is TGTGCCAGCAGGTTGTTAGCGGGAGGGACCTACGAGCAGTACTTC. Protein product: CASRLLAGGTYEQYF.

This clone was seen a few times. This rearrangement joins TRBV15 to TRBJ1-5; D perhaps matches TRBD1 (5 bases). The CDR3 sequence is 18 residues long. The V end was cut by 0 bases, the J end by 1 base, with 16 bases between. Germline V gene data show CDR1 as LNHNV and CDR2 as YYDKDF (reference sequence). CDR3 DNA sequence: TGTGCCACCAGCAGAGATCACCCGGGGGGGAGAAGCAATCAGCCCCAGCATTTT. It is translated as CATSRDHPGGRSNQPQHF. The variable domain in full, completed from reference TRBV15 and TRBJ1-5, reads DAMVIQNPRYQVTQFGKPVTLSCSQTLNHNVMYWYQQKSSQAPKLLFHYYDKDFNNEADTPDNFQSRRPNTSFCFLDIRSPGLGDTAMYLCATSRDHPGGRSNQPQHFGDGTRLSIL.

This chain links TRBV7-8 with TRBJ1-5, with D unclear. CDR1 and CDR2 (germline): SGHVS, FQNEAQ. The CDR3 has 13 amino acids. The V gene lost 1 base and the J gene lost 7 bases, with 8 bases spanning the gap. For the CDR3, the DNA is TGTGCCAGCAGCTTAGAGAGGTCGCAGCCCCAGCATTTT. Translation: CASSLERSQPQHF.

By share, this clone ranks as medium-sized (0.01 to 0.1%). This chain links TRBV6-5 with TRBJ2-7; TRBD1 might be the D (5 bases). Trimming removed 2 bases at V and 4 bases at J, with 9 bases between. CDR3 length equals 13 residues. Germline CDR1 reads MNHEY; CDR2 reads SVGAGI. CDR3 residues: CASSYGSGYEQYF. The CDR3 nucleotides are TGTGCCAGCAGTTACGGTTCAGGGTACGAGCAGTACTTC.

This chain uses TRBV5-1 with TRBJ2-4; perhaps TRBD1 as D (8 bases). Germline-derived CDR1 and CDR2 are SGHRS and YFSETQ. V was shortened by 3 bases and J by 8 bases, with 24 bases between the two germline ends. CDR3 length equals 17 residues. The CDR3 nucleotides read TGCGCCAGCAGCTCCCAGGGGGCGGGAGCGGGTAGGGACATTCAGTACTTC. It yields the protein CASSSQGAGAGRDIQYF.

There are a few counts of this clone. The J gene is TRBJ2-5, the V gene TRBV4-2; D is possibly TRBD1 (6 bases). V was shortened by 1 base and J by 3 bases, with 9 bases between the two germline ends. Germline-derived CDR1 and CDR2 are LGHNA and YNFKEQ. The CDR3 contains 14 residues. The DNA for the CDR3 is TGTGCCAGCAGCCAAGGGGGGCTAGAAGAGACCCAGTACTTC. Encoded protein: CASSQGGLEETQYF.

This sequence joins TRBV5-1 and TRBJ1-1; D unclear. The CDR3 contains 14 residues. Germline CDR1 SGHRS, CDR2 YFSETQ. V was trimmed by 4 bases and J by 0 bases, leaving 10 bases between them. The CDR3 DNA follows: TGCGCCAGCAGCGCTGACGGGGTGAACACTGAAGCTTTCTTT. It specifies CASSADGVNTEAFF.

This clone is a singleton in its sample. CDR3 nucleotides: TGTGCCAGCAGCTTAAATTCTAATTCTGGGGCCAACGTCCTGACTTTC. It yields the protein CASSLNSNSGANVLTF. V is TRBV7-3 and J is TRBJ2-6, with unresolved D. Germline V gene data show CDR1 as SGHTA and CDR2 as FQGTGA. The CDR3 is made up of 16 amino acids. V was shortened by 1 base and J by 1 base, with 8 bases between the two germline ends.

The chain links TRBV5-1 to TRBJ1-3, with D uncertain. Trimming removed 0 bases from V and 4 bases from J, with 5 bases in between. The CDR3 covers 13 residues. The germline V gene encodes CDR1 SGHRS and CDR2 YFSETQ. The CDR3 region is CASSLVSGNTIYF. CDR3 sequence (DNA): TGCGCCAGCAGCTTGGTCTCCGGAAACACCATATATTTT.

This clone was found a few times. The V call is TRBV7-8, the J call TRBJ2-1; 8 bases are shared with TRBD2. The CDR3 contains 16 residues. V trimming: 5 bases; J trimming: 8 bases; junction bases outside the gene matches: 14. The germline V gene encodes CDR1 SGHVS and CDR2 FQNEAQ. The CDR3 is CASSPSFREGGYEQFF. CDR3 in DNA: TGTGCCAGCAGCCCAAGCTTCCGGGAGGGCGGGTATGAGCAGTTCTTC. Full variable domain (outside the CDR3, taken from reference TRBV7-8 and TRBJ2-1): GAGVSQSPRYKVAKRGQDVALRCDPISGHVSLFWYQQALGQGPEFLTYFQNEAQLDKSGLPSDRFFAERPEGSVSTLKIQRTQQEDSAVYLCASSPSFREGGYEQFFGPGTRLTVL.

Notes on this clone: A junction boundary mismatches the germline segment, possibly from a read error. V and J are TRBV30 and TRBJ2-4; D is undetermined. The CDR3 runs to 14 residues. The germline V gene encodes CDR1 GTSNPN and CDR2 SVGIG (reference sequence). The CDR3 region has the DNA TGTGCCTGGAGGACCGGTTATGCCAAAAACAGTCAGTACTTC. Translating gives CAWRTGYAKNSQYF. Combining the CDR3 with reference TRBV30 and TRBJ2-4 gives the whole variable domain SQTIHQWPATLVQPVGSPLSLECTVEGTSNPNLYWYRQAAGRGLQLLFYSVGIGQISSEVPQNLSASRPQDRQFILSSKKLLLSDSGFYLCAWRTGYAKNSQYFGAGTRLSVL.

The gene calls are TRBV5-1 and TRBJ2-3, with 9 nucleotides matching TRBD2. The J segment lost 5 bases and the V segment lost 0 bases, leaving 10 bases of the junction unmatched. CDR3 length: 17 residues. Germline-derived CDR1 and CDR2 are SGHRS and YFSETQ. The DNA of the CDR3 is TGCGCCAGCAGCTTGGAACCCGCGGGAGGGCCCGTAGATACGCAGTATTTT. Translating it yields CASSLEPAGGPVDTQYF.

The V gene is TRBV29-1, the J gene TRBJ2-6, with D possibly being TRBD2 (6 bases). The CDR3 contains 15 residues. Trimming left V 4 bases short and J 2 bases short, with 12 bases between. Germline V gene data show CDR1 as SQVTM and CDR2 as ANQGSEA. Here the CDR3 DNA reads TGCAGCGTTGCAGGAGGGGCAGCTGGGGCCAACGTCCTGACTTTC. Encoded protein: CSVAGGAAGANVLTF.

The chain is built from TRBV4-2 and TRBJ2-7, with 9 bases aligning to TRBD2. This CDR3 is built from 16 residues. Per germline, CDR1 LGHNA and CDR2 YNFKEQ. V shed 2 bases and J 5 bases; nucleotides not matched to a gene: 10. The CDR3 region is CASSQRGRSGSNEQYF. The CDR3 DNA is TGTGCCAGCAGCCAAAGGGGACGTAGCGGGAGCAACGAGCAGTACTTC.

The V call is TRBV7-6, the J call TRBJ1-3; D is unresolved. The CDR3 totals 14 residues. Trimming removed 1 base from V and 4 bases from J, with 8 bases in between. Germline V lookup: CDR1 SGHVS, CDR2 FNYEAQ. CDR3 residues: CASSLGEKGNTIYF. CDR3 in DNA: TGTGCCAGCAGCTTAGGGGAGAAGGGAAACACCATATATTTT.

This clone was seen more than once but under ten times. The V and J genes are TRBV5-4 and TRBJ1-2; 9 nucleotides match TRBD1. The V segment lost 3 bases and the J segment 3 bases; nucleotides outside the gene matches: 9. CDR1 and CDR2 from the germline V gene are SGHNT and YYREEE (reference sequence). The CDR3 has 16 residues. In DNA form, the CDR3 reads TGTGCCAGCAGCTCCTTACAGGGGGCGGGTGACTATGGCTACACCTTC. The encoded protein is CASSSLQGAGDYGYTF.

The chain carries TRBV10-3 and TRBJ1-1; perhaps TRBD1 as D (6 bases). V lost 10 bases and J 1 base, leaving 10 bases between the germline ends. The CDR3 sequence is 12 residues long. Germline CDR1 and CDR2: ENHRY and SYGVKD. DNA for the CDR3: TGTGCCACCAGGACAGCGAACACTGAAGCTTTCTTT. Encoded protein: CATRTANTEAFF.

The chain combines TRBV27 with TRBJ1-1; 7 bases are a match to TRBD1. J gave up 6 bases and V 7 bases, and 17 bases lay outside the gene matches. From germline, CDR1 is MNHEY and CDR2 SMNVEV (reference sequence). CDR3 length equals 16 residues. DNA for the CDR3: TGTGCCAGCAACAAACAGGGGTCCCCCCCACTCCCTGAAGCTTTCTTT. Translation: CASNKQGSPPLPEAFF.

V gene TRBV5-6 combines with J gene TRBJ2-3; TRBD2 aligns across 9 bases. This CDR3 comprises 16 residues. Germline V lookup: CDR1 SGHDT, CDR2 YYEEEE. V dropped 1 base and J dropped 6; count of bases not matched to a gene: 9. The CDR3 region has the DNA TGTGCCAGCAGCTTGAGGGTAGCGGGAGAATATGATACGCAGTATTTT. Its translation: CASSLRVAGEYDTQYF.

The chain carries TRBV4-2 and TRBJ2-6; TRBD2 aligns across 9 bases. This CDR3 spans 17 amino acids. Germline CDR1 is LGHNA and CDR2 is YNFKEQ. With V trimmed by 1 base and J by 2 bases, 3 bases remained unmatched. The CDR3 loop reads CASSQASGEPGANVLTF. As DNA, the CDR3 is TGTGCCAGCAGCCAAGCTAGCGGGGAGCCTGGGGCCAACGTCCTGACTTTC.

The chain has TRBV9 and TRBJ2-1; 9 bases align to TRBD2. The CDR3 has 15 amino acids. Per germline, CDR1 SGDLS and CDR2 YYNGEE. The junction had 6 bases not matched to a gene; V was cut back by 3 bases and J by 5 bases. CDR3 sequence: CASSESGRTHNEQFF. The CDR3 DNA follows: TGTGCCAGCAGCGAAAGCGGGAGGACCCACAATGAGCAGTTCTTC.

The chain carries TRBV9 and TRBJ1-6; 7 bases match TRBD1. Germline trimming cut 4 bases from V and 11 bases from J; bases unmatched to any gene: 15. The CDR3 runs 16 residues. Per germline, CDR1 SGDLS and CDR2 YYNGEE. The CDR3 reads CASSPARGQKRAPLHF. The CDR3 DNA reads TGTGCCAGCAGCCCAGCGAGGGGACAGAAAAGGGCACCCCTCCACTTT.

The V and J genes are TRBV7-6 and TRBJ2-7; 9 nucleotides agree with TRBD1. The germline gives CDR1 SGHVS, CDR2 FNYEAQ. The CDR3 covers 14 residues. The ends lost 4 bases at V and 9 bases at J; junction bases unmatched: 10. The CDR3, as DNA: TGTGCCAGCAGCTCGGGACAGGGAGGGATCGGGCAGTACTTC. Protein: CASSSGQGGIGQYF.

The J gene is TRBJ1-1, the V gene TRBV5-1; D is perhaps TRBD1 (5 bases). The ends were cut back, 4 bases at V and 5 bases at J, with 12 bases in the middle. The CDR3 runs to 13 residues. The germline gives CDR1 SGHRS, CDR2 YFSETQ. CDR3 coding DNA: TGCGCCAGCAGCAAGGGGTACGAGACTGAAGCTTTCTTT. This codes for CASSKGYETEAFF. The entire variable domain, with the rest obtained from reference TRBV5-1 and TRBJ1-1, is as follows: KAGVTQTPRYLIKTRGQQVTLSCSPISGHRSVSWYQQTPGQGLQFLFEYFSETQRNKGNFPGRFSGRQFSNSRSEMNVSTLELGDSALYLCASSKGYETEAFFGQGTRLTVV.

This clone was seen only once. The genes are TRBV6-1 and TRBJ2-7; TRBD2 agrees at 9 bases. Germline CDR1 is MNHNS and CDR2 is SASEGT. This CDR3 contains 14 residues. The ends lost 7 bases at V and 7 bases at J; junction bases unmatched: 11. The CDR3, as DNA: TGTGCCAGCAATAGTCTAGCGGGGAGTTTAGAGCAGTACTTC. Its protein product is CASNSLAGSLEQYF.

This clone has just one count. The chain is built from TRBV19 and TRBJ2-1, with D hard to call. Germline values: CDR1 LNHDA, CDR2 SQIVND (reference sequence). Trimming pared 10 bases from V and 2 bases from J, leaving 21 bases between. The CDR3 extends over 16 amino acids. The CDR3 here is CATLPSSNRAYNEQFF. DNA of the CDR3: TGTGCCACCCTCCCATCCTCAAATCGGGCCTACAATGAGCAGTTCTTC.

The chain employs TRBV18 and TRBJ2-3, with 10 bases matching TRBD1. Germline V gene lookup returns CDR1 KGHSH and CDR2 LQKENI. The trim removed 1 base at V and 4 bases at J, leaving 5 bases unmatched. The CDR3 is 16 residues long. The chain's CDR3 is CASSPLGQGNADTQYF. The CDR3, as DNA: TGTGCCAGCTCACCACTGGGACAGGGGAACGCAGATACGCAGTATTTT. Supplemented by reference TRBV18 and TRBJ2-3, the full variable domain reads NAGVMQNPRHLVRRRGQEARLRCSPMKGHSHVYWYRQLPEEGLKFMVYLQKENIIDESGMPKERFSAEFPKEGPSILRIQQVVRGDSAAYFCASSPLGQGNADTQYFGPGTRLTVL.

As to this clone: The junction differs from germline at one of its ends, possibly a read error. This rearrangement joins TRBV7-6 to TRBJ2-1, with 8 bases matching TRBD2. The CDR3 is made up of 16 amino acids. The V gene's germline CDR1 is SGHVS and CDR2 FNYEAQ. CDR3 sequence: CASTLTPAGDLNEQFF. DNA for the CDR3: TGTGCCAGCACCTTAACCCCAGCGGGAGATTTGAATGAGCAGTTCTTC.

In its sample, this clone was seen a few times. The gene calls are TRBV10-1 and TRBJ2-2, with 10 bases matching TRBD1. The trim removed 2 bases at V and 7 bases at J, leaving 4 bases unmatched. Germline CDR1 WNHNN, CDR2 SYGVQD (reference sequence). This CDR3 is built from 15 residues. DNA for the CDR3: TGCGCCAGCAGTGAGGGGACAGGGGATAACGGGGAGCTGTTTTTT. This gives the protein CASSEGTGDNGELFF.